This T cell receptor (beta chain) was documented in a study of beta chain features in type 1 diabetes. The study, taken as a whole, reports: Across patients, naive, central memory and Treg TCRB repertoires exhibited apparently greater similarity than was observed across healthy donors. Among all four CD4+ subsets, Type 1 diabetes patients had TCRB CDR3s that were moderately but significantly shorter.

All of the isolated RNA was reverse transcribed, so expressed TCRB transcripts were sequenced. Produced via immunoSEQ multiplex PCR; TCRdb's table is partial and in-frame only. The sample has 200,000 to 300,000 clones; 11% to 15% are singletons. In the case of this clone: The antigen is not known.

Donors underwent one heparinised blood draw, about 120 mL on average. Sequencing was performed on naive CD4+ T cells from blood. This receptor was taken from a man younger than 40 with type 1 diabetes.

Here the CDR3 reads CAWSVEGQGSQYF. DNA of the CDR3: TGTGCCTGGAGTGTTGAGGGTCAAGGGTCCCAGTACTTC. The gene calls are TRBV30 and TRBJ2-5, with TRBD2 as a possible D gene (5 bases). Germline V gene sequence: CDR1 GTSNPN, CDR2 SVGIG (reference sequence). The V and J ends lost 0 bases and 9 bases respectively, with 14 bases between them. The CDR3 is made up of 13 amino acids.